This TCR beta chain was found in a study of blood T cell repertoires in COVID-19. The CDR3 sequence is 14 residues long. The junction had 8 bases not matched to a gene; V was cut back by 6 bases and J by 6 bases. Germline lookup yields CDR1 ENHRY and CDR2 SYGVKD. Assay: immunoSEQ multiplex PCR; the TCRdb copy retains only in-frame clones and omits some. The repertoire has around 270,000 clones, around nine tenths of them found once; the top ten carry 3.1%. This receptor was obtained from a woman in her thirties or forties who had been exposed to COVID-19. Sequenced sample: PBMCs or T cells enriched from blood (not recorded which). The chain links TRBV10-3 to TRBJ1-5; 7 positions agree with TRBD1. CDR3 DNA: TGTGCCATCAGAGAAGGACAGGAGGGTCAGCCCCAGCATTTT. Residues: CAIREGQEGQPQHF.